The clone carrying this T cell receptor (beta chain) was counted between two and nine times. Its specificity is not known. The data are from a study of shared clonotypes between healthy human individuals. Some clones are missing from TCRdb's copy, which holds only in-frame ones; the method was immunoSEQ multiplex PCR. The table has 170,000 or so clones, approximately 61% seen once. The V end was cut by 4 bases, the J end by 4 bases, with 4 bases between. Germline CDR1 is MNHEY and CDR2 is SVGAGI. This CDR3 is 11 amino acids long. The study enrolled healthy HIV-negative adults without recent acute infections or vaccinations as donors. Points from the study as a whole: Larger estimated richness was generally recorded for naive subsets relative to memory subsets. Inspection by rarefaction showed sorted-subset sequencing to be incomplete despite large depth.

The gene calls are TRBV6-5 and TRBJ2-5; D unresolved. Sequencing was carried out using memory CD4+ T cells sorted from blood. Subset of the sample: CD45RA-negative fraction. This clonotype was sampled from a man younger than 40 in good health. CDR3 coding DNA: TGTGCCAGCAGTTGGGGAGAGACCCAGTACTTC. Its translation is CASSWGETQYF.